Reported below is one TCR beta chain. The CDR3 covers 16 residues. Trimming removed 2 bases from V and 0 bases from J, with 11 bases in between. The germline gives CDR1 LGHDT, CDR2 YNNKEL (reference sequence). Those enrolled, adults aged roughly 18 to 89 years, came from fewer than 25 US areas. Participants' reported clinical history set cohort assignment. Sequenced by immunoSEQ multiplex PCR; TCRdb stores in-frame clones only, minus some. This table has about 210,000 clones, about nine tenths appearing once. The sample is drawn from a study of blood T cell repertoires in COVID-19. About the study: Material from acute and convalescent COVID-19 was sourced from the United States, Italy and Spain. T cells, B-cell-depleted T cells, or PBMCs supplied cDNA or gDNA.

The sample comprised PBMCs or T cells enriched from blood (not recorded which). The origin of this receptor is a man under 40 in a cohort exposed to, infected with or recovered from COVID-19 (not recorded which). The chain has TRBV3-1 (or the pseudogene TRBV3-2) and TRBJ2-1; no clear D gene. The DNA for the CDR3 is TGTGCCAGCAGCCAACCGGGTCGGAGCTCCTACAATGAGCAGTTCTTC. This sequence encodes CASSQPGRSSYNEQFF.